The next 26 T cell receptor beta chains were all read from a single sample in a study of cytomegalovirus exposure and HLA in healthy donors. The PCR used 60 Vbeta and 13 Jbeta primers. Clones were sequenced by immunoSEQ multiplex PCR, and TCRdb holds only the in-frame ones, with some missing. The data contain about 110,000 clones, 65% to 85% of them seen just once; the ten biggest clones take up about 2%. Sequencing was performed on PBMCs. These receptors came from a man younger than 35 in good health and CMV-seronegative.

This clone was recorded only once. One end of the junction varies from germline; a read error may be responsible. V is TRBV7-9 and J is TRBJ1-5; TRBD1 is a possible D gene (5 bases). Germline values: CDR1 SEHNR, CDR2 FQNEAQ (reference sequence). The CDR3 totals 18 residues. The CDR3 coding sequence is TGTTCCAGCAGCCCTGGGGCCATGATAGGGAGGGACAATCAGCCCCAGCATTTT. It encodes CSSSPGAMIGRDNQPQHF.

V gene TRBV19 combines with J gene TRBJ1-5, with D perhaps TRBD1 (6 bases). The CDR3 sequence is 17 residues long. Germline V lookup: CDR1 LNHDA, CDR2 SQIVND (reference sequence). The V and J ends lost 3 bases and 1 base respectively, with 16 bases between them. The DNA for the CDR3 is TGTGCCAGTAGTATTGCAGGGGCAATGGGAAGCAATCAGCCCCAGCATTTT. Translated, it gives CASSIAGAMGSNQPQHF.

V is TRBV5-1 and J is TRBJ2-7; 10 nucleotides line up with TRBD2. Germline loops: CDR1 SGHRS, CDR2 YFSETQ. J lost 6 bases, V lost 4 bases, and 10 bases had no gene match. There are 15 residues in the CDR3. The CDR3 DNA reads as TGCGCCAGCAGCCCCGAACCGGGACTAGCGACCGAGCAGTACTTC. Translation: CASSPEPGLATEQYF.

CDR3 loop: CASSLVEAPSEAFF. CDR3 DNA sequence: TGTGCCAGCAGCTTAGTTGAGGCACCCAGTGAAGCTTTCTTT. V usage is TRBV7-9 and J usage is TRBJ1-1; no reliable D call. The CDR3 is 14 amino acids. From germline, CDR1 is SEHNR and CDR2 FQNEAQ (reference sequence). V lost 1 base, J lost 7 bases, and 13 bases lay in between. Full variable domain (outside the CDR3, taken from reference TRBV7-9 and TRBJ1-1): DTGVSQNPRHKITKRGQNVTFRCDPISEHNRLYWYRQTLGQGPEFLTYFQNEAQLEKSRLLSDRFSAERPKGSFSTLEIQRTEQGDSAMYLCASSLVEAPSEAFFGQGTRLTVV.

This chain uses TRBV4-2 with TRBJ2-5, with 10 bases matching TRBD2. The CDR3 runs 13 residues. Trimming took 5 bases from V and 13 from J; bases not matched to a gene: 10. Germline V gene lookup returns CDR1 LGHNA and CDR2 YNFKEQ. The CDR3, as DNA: TGTGCCAGCAGCGCTATAGAAGCGGGGGGGCTGTACTTC. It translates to CASSAIEAGGLYF.

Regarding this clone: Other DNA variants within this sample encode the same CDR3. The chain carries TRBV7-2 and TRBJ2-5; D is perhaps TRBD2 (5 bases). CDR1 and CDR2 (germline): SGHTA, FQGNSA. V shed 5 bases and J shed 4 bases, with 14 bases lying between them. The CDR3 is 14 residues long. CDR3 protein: CASSTILGRETQYF. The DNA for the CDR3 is TGTGCCAGCAGCACGATACTAGGGCGAGAGACCCAGTACTTC.

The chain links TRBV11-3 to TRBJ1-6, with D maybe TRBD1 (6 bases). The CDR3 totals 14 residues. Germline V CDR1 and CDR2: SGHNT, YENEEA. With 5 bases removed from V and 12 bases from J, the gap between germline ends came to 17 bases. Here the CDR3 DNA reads TGTGCCAGCAGCCCACGAGGGGGATTCGGACCCCTCCACTTT. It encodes CASSPRGGFGPLHF.

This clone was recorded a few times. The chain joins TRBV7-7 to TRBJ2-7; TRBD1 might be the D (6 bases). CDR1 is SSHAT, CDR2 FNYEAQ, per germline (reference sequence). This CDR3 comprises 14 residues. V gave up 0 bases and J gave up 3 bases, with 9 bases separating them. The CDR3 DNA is TGTGCCAGCAGCTTAGCTCAGGGGCTCTACGAGCAGTACTTC. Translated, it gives CASSLAQGLYEQYF.

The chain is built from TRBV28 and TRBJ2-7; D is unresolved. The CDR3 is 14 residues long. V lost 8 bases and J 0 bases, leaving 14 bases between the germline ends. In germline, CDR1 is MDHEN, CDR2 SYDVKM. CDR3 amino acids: CASLPSRTSYEQYF. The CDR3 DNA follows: TGTGCCAGCCTGCCCTCCAGAACCTCCTACGAGCAGTACTTC.

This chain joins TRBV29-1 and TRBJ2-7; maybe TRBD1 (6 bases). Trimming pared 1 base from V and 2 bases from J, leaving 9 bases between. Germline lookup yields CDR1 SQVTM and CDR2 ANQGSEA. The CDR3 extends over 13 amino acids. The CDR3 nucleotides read TGCAGCGTTGAAGTGGGGGACACCTACGAGCAGTACTTC. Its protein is CSVEVGDTYEQYF.

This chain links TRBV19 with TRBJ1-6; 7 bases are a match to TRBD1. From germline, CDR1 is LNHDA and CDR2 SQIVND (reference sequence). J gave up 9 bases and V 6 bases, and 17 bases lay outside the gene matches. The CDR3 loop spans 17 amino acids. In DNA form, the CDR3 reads TGTGCCAGTAGGACTTCACGACAGGGTGGGGGACCTTCACCCCTCCACTTT. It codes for CASRTSRQGGGPSPLHF.

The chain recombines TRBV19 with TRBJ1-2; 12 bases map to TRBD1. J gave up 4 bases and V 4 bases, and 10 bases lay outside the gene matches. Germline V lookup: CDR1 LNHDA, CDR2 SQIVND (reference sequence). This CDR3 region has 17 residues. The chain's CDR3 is CASSNRDRGRSGYGYTF. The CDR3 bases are TGTGCCAGTAGTAACCGGGACAGGGGGCGATCCGGCTATGGCTACACCTTC.

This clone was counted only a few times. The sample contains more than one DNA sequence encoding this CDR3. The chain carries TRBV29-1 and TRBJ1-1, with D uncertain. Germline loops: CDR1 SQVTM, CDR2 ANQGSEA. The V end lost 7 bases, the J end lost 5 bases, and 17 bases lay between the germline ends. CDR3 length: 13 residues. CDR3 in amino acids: CSGAPARRTEAFF. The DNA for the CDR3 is TGCAGCGGGGCGCCCGCACGACGGACTGAAGCTTTCTTT.

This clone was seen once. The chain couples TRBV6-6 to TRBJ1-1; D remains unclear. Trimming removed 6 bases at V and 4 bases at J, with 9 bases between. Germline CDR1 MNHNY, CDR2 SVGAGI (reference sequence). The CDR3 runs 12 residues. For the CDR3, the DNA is TGTGCCAGCAGCCCCCCTCTCACTGAAGCTTTCTTT. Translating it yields CASSPPLTEAFF.

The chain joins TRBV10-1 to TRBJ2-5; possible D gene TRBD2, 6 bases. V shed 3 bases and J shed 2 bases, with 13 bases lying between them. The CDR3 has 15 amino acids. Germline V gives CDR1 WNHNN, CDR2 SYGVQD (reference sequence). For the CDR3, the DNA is TGCGCCAGCAGTGAAGACCTAGCGCCTCAAGAGACCCAGTACTTC. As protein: CASSEDLAPQETQYF.

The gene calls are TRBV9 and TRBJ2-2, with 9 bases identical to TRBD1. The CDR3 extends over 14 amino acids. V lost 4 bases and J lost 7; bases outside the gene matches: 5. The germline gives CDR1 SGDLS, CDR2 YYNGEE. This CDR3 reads CASSKQGAGGELFF. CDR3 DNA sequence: TGTGCCAGCAGCAAACAGGGGGCCGGCGGGGAGCTGTTTTTT.

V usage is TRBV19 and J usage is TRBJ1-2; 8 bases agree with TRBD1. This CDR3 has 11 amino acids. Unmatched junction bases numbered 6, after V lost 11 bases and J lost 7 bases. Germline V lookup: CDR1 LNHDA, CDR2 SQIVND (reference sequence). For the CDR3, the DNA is TGTGCCGGAGGACAGGGCGGTGGCTACACCTTC. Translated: CAGGQGGGYTF.

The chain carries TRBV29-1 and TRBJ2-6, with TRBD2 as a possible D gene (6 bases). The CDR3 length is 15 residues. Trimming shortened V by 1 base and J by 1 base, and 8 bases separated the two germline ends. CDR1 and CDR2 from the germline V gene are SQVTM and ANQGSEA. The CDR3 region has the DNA TGCAGCGTTGAAGGGGGGGAATCTGGGGCCAACGTCCTGACTTTC. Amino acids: CSVEGGESGANVLTF.

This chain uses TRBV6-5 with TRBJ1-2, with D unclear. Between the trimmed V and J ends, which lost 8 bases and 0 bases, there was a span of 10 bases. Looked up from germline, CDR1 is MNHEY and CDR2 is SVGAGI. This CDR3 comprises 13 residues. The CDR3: CASAARANYGYTF. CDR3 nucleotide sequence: TGTGCCAGCGCGGCGCGGGCTAACTATGGCTACACCTTC.

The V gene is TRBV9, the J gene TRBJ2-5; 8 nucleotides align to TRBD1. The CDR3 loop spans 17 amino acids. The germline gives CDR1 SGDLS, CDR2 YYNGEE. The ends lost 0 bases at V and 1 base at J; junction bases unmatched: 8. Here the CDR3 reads CASSVELGTGVQETQYF. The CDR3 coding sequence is TGTGCCAGCAGCGTAGAGTTAGGGACAGGAGTCCAAGAGACCCAGTACTTC.

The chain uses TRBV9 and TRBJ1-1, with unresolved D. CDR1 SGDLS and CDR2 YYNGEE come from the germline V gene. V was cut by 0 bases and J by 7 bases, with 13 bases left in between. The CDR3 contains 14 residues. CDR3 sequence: CASSVEVRGGEAFF. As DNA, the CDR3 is TGTGCCAGCAGCGTAGAGGTCCGGGGAGGTGAAGCTTTCTTT.

As DNA, the CDR3 is TGTGCCGTCGGGGGGTTTGAAGCTTTCTTT. This sequence encodes CAVGGFEAFF. The V call is TRBV27, the J call TRBJ1-1; D possibly corresponds to TRBD1 (5 bases). Trimming took 11 bases from V and 7 from J, leaving 11 bases between them. The CDR3 loop spans 10 amino acids. CDR1 is MNHEY and CDR2 is SMNVEV in the germline V gene (reference sequence).

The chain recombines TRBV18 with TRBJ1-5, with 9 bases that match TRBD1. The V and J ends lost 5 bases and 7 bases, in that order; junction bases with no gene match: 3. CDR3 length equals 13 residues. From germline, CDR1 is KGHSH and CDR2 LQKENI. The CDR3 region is CASSTGGVQPQHF. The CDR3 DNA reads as TGTGCCAGCTCAACAGGGGGCGTCCAGCCCCAGCATTTT.

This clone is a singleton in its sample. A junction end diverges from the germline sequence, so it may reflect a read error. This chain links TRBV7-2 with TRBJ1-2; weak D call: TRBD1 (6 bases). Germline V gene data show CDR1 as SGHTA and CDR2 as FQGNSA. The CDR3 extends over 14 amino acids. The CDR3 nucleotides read TGTGCCAACAGCTCGGACAGTAGTAACTATGGCTACACCTTC. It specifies CANSSDSSNYGYTF.

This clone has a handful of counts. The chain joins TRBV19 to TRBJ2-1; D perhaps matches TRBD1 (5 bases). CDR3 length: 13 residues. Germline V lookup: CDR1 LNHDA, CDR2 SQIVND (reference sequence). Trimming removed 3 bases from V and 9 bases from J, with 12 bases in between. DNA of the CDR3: TGTGCCAGTAGTATTGACAGCGTTGGTGAGCAGTTCTTC. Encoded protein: CASSIDSVGEQFF. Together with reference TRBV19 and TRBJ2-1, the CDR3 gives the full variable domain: DGGITQSPKYLFRKEGQNVTLSCEQNLNHDAMYWYRQDPGQGLRLIYYSQIVNDFQKGDIAEGYSVSREKKESFPLTVTSAQKNPTAFYLCASSIDSVGEQFFGPGTRLTVL.

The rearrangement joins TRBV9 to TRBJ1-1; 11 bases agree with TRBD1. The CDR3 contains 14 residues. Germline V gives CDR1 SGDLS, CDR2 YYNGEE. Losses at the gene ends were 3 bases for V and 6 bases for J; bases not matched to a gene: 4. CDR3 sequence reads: CASSEPGQGAEAFF. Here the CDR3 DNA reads TGTGCCAGCAGCGAACCGGGACAGGGGGCTGAAGCTTTCTTT.